The 22 T cell receptor beta chains reported below all come from one sample, sequenced in a study of T-cell reconstitution after alpha-beta-depleted transplantation in children. TCRbeta library construction was performed incorporating unique molecular identifiers. TCRdb itself ran the PCR reads through MiXCR, one entry per CDR3 protein. Of about a million distinct CDR3 sequences in the sample, about 31% are singletons; the top ten hold about 28%. The sequencing here drew on PBMCs, mostly from graft donor cells, taken 360 days after TCRalphabeta/CD19-depleted stem cell transplant. The receptor set was obtained from a boy in the first two years of life who had a stem cell transplant for SCID, so the T cells may come from the graft donor.

The V gene is TRBV6-6, the J gene TRBJ2-1; D unclear. The CDR3 consists of 13 residues. V lost 5 bases and J 7 bases, leaving 12 bases between the germline ends. In germline, CDR1 is MNHNY, CDR2 SVGAGI (reference sequence). CDR3 nucleotide sequence: TGTGCCAGCAGTCCCCCTTCCCGGAATGAGCAGTTCTTC. Encoded protein: CASSPPSRNEQFF.

The V and J genes are TRBV5-1 and TRBJ2-3, with a possible D match to TRBD1 (6 bases). Between the trimmed V and J ends, which lost 0 bases and 3 bases, there was a span of 17 bases. The CDR3 length is 17 residues. The germline V gene has CDR1 SGHRS and CDR2 YFSETQ. CDR3 DNA: TGCGCCAGCAGCTTGGGGTTCAGGGGAATTGGTACAGATACGCAGTATTTT. This sequence encodes CASSLGFRGIGTDTQYF.

This chain links TRBV5-1 with TRBJ2-1, with D perhaps matching TRBD2 (6 bases). Deletions cut 0 bases from V and 12 bases from J, with 13 bases between. This CDR3 has 13 amino acids. Germline-derived CDR1 and CDR2 are SGHRS and YFSETQ. Here the CDR3 DNA reads TGCGCCAGCAGCTTGGGGGGGGTCAGAAGGCAGTTCTTC. Translated, it gives CASSLGGVRRQFF.

The chain recombines TRBV6-6 with TRBJ2-3; no definite D call. Per the germline V gene, CDR1 is MNHNY and CDR2 is SVGAGI (reference sequence). The CDR3 spans 13 residues. The V gene lost 2 bases and the J gene lost 2 bases, with 5 bases spanning the gap. Here the CDR3 DNA reads TGTGCCAGCAGTTACGGATACACAGATACGCAGTATTTT. Translation gives CASSYGYTDTQYF.

The DNA for the CDR3 is TGCGCCAGCAGAAAAACCGAGCGGGGTTCACCCCCCACCACAGATACGCAGTATTTT. Translating it yields CASRKTERGSPPTTDTQYF. The chain links TRBV5-1 to TRBJ2-3; 7 nucleotides align to TRBD2. Germline V CDR1 and CDR2: SGHRS, YFSETQ. The junction had 20 bases not matched to a gene; V was cut back by 5 bases and J by 2 bases. CDR3 size: 19 residues. Together with reference TRBV5-1 and TRBJ2-3, the CDR3 gives the full variable domain: KAGVTQTPRYLIKTRGQQVTLSCSPISGHRSVSWYQQTPGQGLQFLFEYFSETQRNKGNFPGRFSGRQFSNSRSEMNVSTLELGDSALYLCASRKTERGSPPTTDTQYFGPGTRLTVL.

The chain recombines TRBV5-1 with TRBJ2-5; tentative D call: TRBD1 (5 bases). V shed 1 base and J shed 2 bases, with 12 bases lying between them. The CDR3 loop spans 15 amino acids. In germline, CDR1 is SGHRS, CDR2 YFSETQ. The CDR3 here is CASSLSPDKQETQYF. In DNA form, the CDR3 reads TGCGCCAGCAGCTTGTCACCGGACAAACAAGAGACCCAGTACTTC.

This chain joins TRBV20-1 and TRBJ2-1; 7 bases are shared with TRBD1. The V gene's germline CDR1 is DFQATT and CDR2 SNEGSKA (reference sequence). This CDR3 is built from 14 residues. With 3 bases clipped from V and 3 bases from J, the junction kept 5 bases outside the gene matches. CDR3 nucleotides: TGCAGTGCTAGTCAGACAGGGAACTACAATGAGCAGTTCTTC. Protein product: CSASQTGNYNEQFF.

This clonotype was seen a few times. J is TRBJ2-1 and V is TRBV2; 10 positions agree with TRBD2. Germline V gene data show CDR1 as SNHLY and CDR2 as FYNNEI. Trimming took 8 bases from V and 6 from J; bases not matched to a gene: 7. The CDR3 is 14 residues long. The CDR3 is CASEKRGGINEQFF. The CDR3 DNA is TGTGCCAGCGAGAAGCGGGGGGGGATCAATGAGCAGTTCTTC.

The chain combines TRBV12-3 or TRBV12-4 with TRBJ1-5; no firm D call. The CDR3 covers 18 residues. The germline V and J ends were trimmed by 4 bases and 0 bases, with 19 bases remaining between them. CDR3 amino acids: CASSSESPLARSNQPQHF. The DNA for the CDR3 is TGTGCCAGCAGTTCTGAATCCCCCTTAGCCCGTAGCAATCAGCCCCAGCATTTT.

The chain combines TRBV6-1 with TRBJ1-5; 7 bases map to TRBD1. This CDR3 is built from 14 residues. CDR1 is MNHNS, CDR2 SASEGT, per germline. After removal of 6 bases from V and 2 bases from J, the junction contained 4 bases not matched to a gene. The CDR3 here is CASSDRAGNQPQHF. CDR3 DNA sequence: TGTGCCAGCAGCGACAGGGCGGGCAATCAGCCCCAGCATTTT.

V is TRBV7-6 and J is TRBJ2-7; no reliable D call. The V end was cut by 2 bases, the J end by 12 bases, with 17 bases between. This CDR3 is 13 amino acids long. Germline assignment: CDR1 SGHVS and CDR2 FNYEAQ. The CDR3 nucleotides read TGTGCCAGCAGCTTATCGGGCATTCCCCCATGGTACTTC. Its translation is CASSLSGIPPWYF.

This rearrangement joins TRBV12-3 or TRBV12-4 to TRBJ1-5, with D maybe TRBD1 (6 bases). This CDR3 spans 12 amino acids. V was clipped by 3 bases and J by 8 bases, with 8 bases between them. CDR3 nucleotide sequence: TGTGCCAGCAGTTTGGGGGGCGAGCCCCAGCATTTT. This sequence encodes CASSLGGEPQHF.

A few counts support this clonotype. V usage is TRBV2 and J usage is TRBJ2-1; 7 nucleotides align to TRBD1. The CDR3 contains 15 residues. The J segment lost 2 bases and the V segment lost 4 bases, leaving 5 bases of the junction unmatched. Germline V lookup: CDR1 SNHLY, CDR2 FYNNEI. CDR3 coding DNA: TGTGCCAGCAGTGCCGACAGGGCAACCTACAATGAGCAGTTCTTC. It yields the protein CASSADRATYNEQFF.

The rearrangement links TRBV12-3 or TRBV12-4 to TRBJ2-1; tentative D call: TRBD1 (6 bases). The CDR3 has 15 amino acids. V was shortened by 2 bases and J by 3 bases, with 11 bases between the two germline ends. Written as DNA, the CDR3 is TGTGCCAGCAGTTTAAGACAGGCCCTCTACAATGAGCAGTTCTTC. Amino acid sequence: CASSLRQALYNEQFF.

This chain links TRBV20-1 with TRBJ2-7; TRBD2 aligns across 9 bases. Germline CDR1 is DFQATT and CDR2 is SNEGSKA (reference sequence). Trimming at V came to 0 bases and at J to 4 bases, leaving 16 bases not matched to a gene. This CDR3 spans 18 amino acids. Written as DNA, the CDR3 is TGCAGTGCTAGAGATCCCAAATCAGCGGGGGGAGTTCGGTACGAGCAGTACTTC. As protein: CSARDPKSAGGVRYEQYF.

The rearrangement links TRBV6-4 to TRBJ2-1; TRBD1 matches at 8 bases. The germline V gene has CDR1 MRHNA and CDR2 SNTAGT. V dropped 5 bases and J dropped 6; count of bases not matched to a gene: 9. The CDR3 sequence is 15 residues long. The CDR3 loop is CASSPPRDRINEQFF. The CDR3, as DNA: TGTGCCAGCAGTCCCCCCCGGGACAGGATCAATGAGCAGTTCTTC.

V is TRBV5-1 and J is TRBJ2-3; TRBD1 might be the D (5 bases). This CDR3 contains 17 residues. V was shortened by 2 bases and J by 2 bases, with 18 bases between the two germline ends. In germline, CDR1 is SGHRS, CDR2 YFSETQ. The CDR3 reads CASSLRQPNIHTDTQYF. DNA of the CDR3: TGCGCCAGCAGCTTACGACAGCCAAACATACACACAGATACGCAGTATTTT.

V is TRBV7-9 and J is TRBJ1-3, with D possibly being TRBD1 (5 bases). Germline V gene sequence: CDR1 SEHNR, CDR2 FQNEAQ (reference sequence). This CDR3 has 16 amino acids. V gave up 3 bases and J gave up 3 bases, with 15 bases separating them. CDR3 in amino acids: CASSFPLTGGGNTIYF. Written as DNA, the CDR3 is TGTGCCAGCAGCTTCCCTCTCACCGGGGGTGGAAACACCATATATTTT.

This sequence joins TRBV6-2 or TRBV6-3 and TRBJ2-1, with a weak D call TRBD2 (7 bases). Trimming left V 4 bases short and J 9 bases short, with 22 bases between. From germline, CDR1 is MNHEY and CDR2 SVGEGT. The CDR3 totals 16 residues. The DNA of the CDR3 is TGTGCCAGCAGTTCCTTTGGGGCGGGGGCCCCGGGTGAGCAGTTCTTC. Translating gives CASSSFGAGAPGEQFF.

This clonotype was seen at least ten times. The V and J genes are TRBV28 and TRBJ1-6; D is unclear. CDR3 length: 15 amino acids. Germline V gene sequence: CDR1 MDHEN, CDR2 SYDVKM. The ends were cut back, 6 bases at V and 10 bases at J, with 19 bases in the middle. The CDR3 protein is CASSARSSRGSPLHF. Written as DNA, the CDR3 is TGTGCCAGCAGCGCGCGGTCTTCGAGAGGGTCACCCCTCCACTTT.

This clonotype was detected ten times or more. This chain connects TRBV4-1 to TRBJ2-1; 10 positions agree with TRBD2. Per the germline V gene, CDR1 is MGHRA and CDR2 is YSYEKL. This CDR3 region has 15 residues. The ends lost 5 bases at V and 4 bases at J; junction bases unmatched: 5. CDR3 coding DNA: TGCGCCAGCAGCTTTAGCGGGGGGTTTTACAATGAGCAGTTCTTC. Translated, it gives CASSFSGGFYNEQFF.

This clonotype was found many times. The chain has TRBV5-1 and TRBJ1-1; D is possibly TRBD1 (6 bases). The ends were cut back, 0 bases at V and 5 bases at J, with 17 bases in the middle. Looked up from germline, CDR1 is SGHRS and CDR2 is YFSETQ. The CDR3 has 16 residues. CDR3 sequence reads: CASSLAGGPGGTEAFF. The DNA of the CDR3 is TGCGCCAGCAGCTTGGCCGGGGGGCCGGGGGGGACTGAAGCTTTCTTT. Full variable domain (remainder filled in from reference TRBV5-1 and TRBJ1-1): KAGVTQTPRYLIKTRGQQVTLSCSPISGHRSVSWYQQTPGQGLQFLFEYFSETQRNKGNFPGRFSGRQFSNSRSEMNVSTLELGDSALYLCASSLAGGPGGTEAFFGQGTRLTVV.